This T cell receptor (beta chain) was captured in a study of T cells after yellow fever vaccination. At the level of the study: The SMART-Seq v4 Ultra Low Input method served to prepare the low-cell-number fractions. General study points: A large majority of primary-vaccination clones showed up again after the booster (about 96% CD4, almost 90% CD8). High-abundance clonotypes from the bulk population could contaminate FACS-sorted repertoires.

In TCRdb, the 5' RACE reads were re-called with MiXCR into one record per CDR3 protein. The sample includes some 97,000 distinct CDR3 sequences, less than 6% of them seen just once. This clonotype was seen a handful of times. Antigen unknown. From germline, CDR1 is MNHEY and CDR2 SMNVEV (reference sequence). The V and J ends lost 6 bases and 8 bases respectively, with 13 bases between them. This CDR3 is 12 amino acids long. The genes are TRBV27 and TRBJ1-2, with D perhaps matching TRBD1 (5 bases). The receptor comes from a young man who received the YFV17D yellow fever vaccine. Source: CD8+ T cells sorted from PBMCs, taken 10 days after the yellow fever booster vaccination. CDR3 sequence (DNA): TGTGCCAGCAGCCCAGCGGGGGACGGCTACACCTTC. Translation: CASSPAGDGYTF.